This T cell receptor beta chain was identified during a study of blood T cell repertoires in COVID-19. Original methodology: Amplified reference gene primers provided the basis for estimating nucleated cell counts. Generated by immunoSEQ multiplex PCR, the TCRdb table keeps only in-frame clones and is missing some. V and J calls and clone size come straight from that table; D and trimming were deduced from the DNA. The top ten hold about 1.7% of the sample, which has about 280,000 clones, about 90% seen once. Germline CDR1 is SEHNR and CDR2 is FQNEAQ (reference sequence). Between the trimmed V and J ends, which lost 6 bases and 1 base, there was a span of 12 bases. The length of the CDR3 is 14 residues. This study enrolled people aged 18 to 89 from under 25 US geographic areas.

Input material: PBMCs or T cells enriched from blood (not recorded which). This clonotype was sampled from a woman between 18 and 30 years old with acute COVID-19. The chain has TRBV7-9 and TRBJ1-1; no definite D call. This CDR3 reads CASSFGPGNTEAFF. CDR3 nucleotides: TGTGCCAGCAGTTTTGGTCCAGGGAACACTGAAGCTTTCTTT.